Below, 25 T cell receptor beta chains from the same sample are listed, as sequenced in a study of radiotherapy plus CTLA-4 blockade in lung cancer. Assay: immunoSEQ multiplex PCR; the TCRdb copy retains only in-frame clones and omits some. The sample shows more than 90,000 clones, approximately 82% of them seen only once. Source: peripheral blood, taken from a patient treated with radiotherapy plus ipilimumab. The receptors come from a human donor with non-small cell lung cancer that progressed on radiotherapy plus ipilimumab.

The chain recombines TRBV5-1 with TRBJ2-2, with 9 bases fitting TRBD1. V lost 0 bases, J lost 4 bases, and 1 base stayed unmatched. Per germline, CDR1 SGHRS and CDR2 YFSETQ. The CDR3 runs 15 residues. This chain's CDR3 is CASSLGDRVTGELFF. The CDR3 DNA sequence: TGCGCCAGCAGCTTGGGGGACAGGGTCACCGGGGAGCTGTTTTTT.

The chain has TRBV10-3 and TRBJ1-1; D call uncertain. V was clipped by 0 bases and J by 0 bases, with 5 bases between them. CDR1 is ENHRY and CDR2 is SYGVKD in the germline V gene. This CDR3 spans 14 amino acids. The DNA of the CDR3 is TGTGCCATCAGTGAGTCGACGGTGAACACTGAAGCTTTCTTT. This encodes CAISESTVNTEAFF.

The chain uses TRBV28 and TRBJ1-5, with a possible D match to TRBD1 (6 bases). Trimming left V 2 bases short and J 4 bases short, with 12 bases between. The CDR3 is 15 residues long. Per germline, CDR1 MDHEN and CDR2 SYDVKM. In DNA, the CDR3 is TGTGCCAGCAGTTTAACAGGGACCTTGAATCAGCCCCAGCATTTT. As protein: CASSLTGTLNQPQHF.

The chain uses TRBV6-6 and TRBJ1-4; a possible D gene is TRBD1 (6 bases). Per germline, CDR1 MNHNY and CDR2 SVGAGI (reference sequence). The germline V and J ends were trimmed by 0 bases and 5 bases, with 10 bases remaining between them. The CDR3 length is 15 residues. The CDR3 spells CASSYSGRGNEKLFF. CDR3 DNA: TGTGCCAGCAGTTACTCTGGCAGGGGCAATGAAAAACTGTTTTTT.

This rearrangement joins TRBV27 to TRBJ1-2; tentatively, D is TRBD1 (5 bases). The V and J ends lost 5 bases and 2 bases respectively, with 18 bases between them. Germline loops: CDR1 MNHEY, CDR2 SMNVEV (reference sequence). The CDR3 length is 16 residues. Here the CDR3 reads CASSHRHRSLNYGYTF. DNA of the CDR3: TGTGCCAGCAGTCACCGTCACAGGTCCCTAAACTATGGCTACACCTTC.

The genes are TRBV6-4 and TRBJ2-1; 7 positions agree with TRBD1. The CDR3 length is 14 residues. Germline V gives CDR1 MRHNA, CDR2 SNTAGT. Unmatched junction bases numbered 10, after V lost 7 bases and J lost 7 bases. In nucleotides, the CDR3 is TGTGCCAGCAATTTGAACAGGGGTGAAAATGAGCAGTTCTTC. Its translation: CASNLNRGENEQFF.

The CDR3 coding sequence is TGTGCCAGCAGTTCACACGGAAACTATGGCTACACCTTC. This translates into CASSSHGNYGYTF. This chain links TRBV2 with TRBJ1-2; D unresolved. The CDR3 spans 13 residues. V lost 5 bases and J 2 bases, leaving 9 bases between the germline ends. The germline V gene has CDR1 SNHLY and CDR2 FYNNEI.

J is TRBJ2-1 and V is TRBV29-1; a weak D match, TRBD1 (6 bases). V was shortened by 6 bases and J by 1 base, with 13 bases between the two germline ends. The CDR3 length is 14 residues. The germline CDR1 and CDR2 sequences are SQVTM and ANQGSEA. The CDR3 DNA reads as TGCAGCGTGGGGACGAGGGGGTCCTACAATGAGCAGTTCTTC. It yields the protein CSVGTRGSYNEQFF.

This clone was seen a few times. The chain couples TRBV6-6 to TRBJ2-1; tentatively, D is TRBD2 (6 bases). CDR1 is MNHNY and CDR2 is SVGAGI in the germline V gene (reference sequence). Trimming removed 8 bases at V and 3 bases at J, with 17 bases between. The CDR3 runs 15 residues. The CDR3 protein is CASARVGLDYNEQFF. For the CDR3, the DNA is TGTGCCAGCGCCCGGGTGGGACTGGACTACAATGAGCAGTTCTTC.

J is TRBJ1-1 and V is TRBV9, with no clear D. Germline values: CDR1 SGDLS, CDR2 YYNGEE. This CDR3 is 13 amino acids long. The V and J ends lost 0 bases and 1 base respectively, with 4 bases between them. DNA of the CDR3: TGTGCCAGCAGCGTAGAATGGAACACTGAAGCTTTCTTT. It translates to CASSVEWNTEAFF.

V usage is TRBV11-2 and J usage is TRBJ1-4, with D unclear. Germline V gene data show CDR1 as SGHAT and CDR2 as FQNNGV. Trimming stripped 2 bases from V and 0 bases from J, with 1 base between. The CDR3 contains 13 residues. CDR3 amino acids: CASSLSTNEKLFF. CDR3 in DNA: TGTGCCAGCAGCTTATCAACTAATGAAAAACTGTTTTTT.

This clone was counted a few times. The V call is TRBV5-1, the J call TRBJ2-2, with 13 bases aligning to TRBD2. Trimming took 4 bases from V and 1 from J; bases not matched to a gene: 4. The germline CDR1 and CDR2 sequences are SGHRS and YFSETQ. CDR3 length: 17 amino acids. The CDR3 DNA reads TGCGCCAGCAGCACGGGACTAGCGGGGCAGAACACCGGGGAGCTGTTTTTT. It translates to CASSTGLAGQNTGELFF.

The genes are TRBV28 and TRBJ2-3; D remains unclear. The CDR3 runs 14 residues. Trimming shortened V by 6 bases and J by 5 bases, and 15 bases separated the two germline ends. Germline V gene data show CDR1 as MDHEN and CDR2 as SYDVKM. CDR3 in DNA: TGTGCCAGCAGACGCGGAGTCTCCCAAGATACGCAGTATTTT. The encoded protein is CASRRGVSQDTQYF.

This clone appeared once. This chain links TRBV30 with TRBJ2-3; D unresolved. Trimming took off 0 bases at V and 8 bases at J, with 12 bases between the two ends. Germline values: CDR1 GTSNPN, CDR2 SVGIG (reference sequence). The CDR3 consists of 13 residues. The CDR3 sequence is CAWSVPDQSTQYF. CDR3 nucleotides: TGTGCCTGGAGTGTACCGGACCAATCTACGCAGTATTTT.

The chain uses TRBV4-1 and TRBJ1-4; 12 bases agree with TRBD1. The CDR3 loop spans 17 amino acids. V shed 3 bases and J 4 bases; nucleotides not matched to a gene: 6. Germline CDR1 reads MGHRA; CDR2 reads YSYEKL. DNA for the CDR3: TGCGCCAGCAGCCAGGGGGACAGGGGGCTGGTTAATGAAAAACTGTTTTTT. Its protein product is CASSQGDRGLVNEKLFF.

The rearrangement uses TRBV9 and TRBJ2-2, with 14 nucleotides matching TRBD2. This CDR3 spans 17 amino acids. Germline V gene sequence: CDR1 SGDLS, CDR2 YYNGEE. J gave up 6 bases and V 3 bases, and 7 bases lay outside the gene matches. CDR3: CASSGGLAGGGAGELFF. The CDR3, as DNA: TGTGCCAGCAGCGGAGGACTAGCGGGAGGCGGGGCCGGGGAGCTGTTTTTT. Full variable domain (outside the CDR3, taken from reference TRBV9 and TRBJ2-2): DSGVTQTPKHLITATGQRVTLRCSPRSGDLSVYWYQQSLDQGLQFLIQYYNGEERAKGNILERFSAQQFPDLHSELNLSSLELGDSALYFCASSGGLAGGGAGELFFGEGSRLTVL.

The V and J genes are TRBV5-8 and TRBJ2-7, with 7 bases fitting TRBD1. There are 15 residues in the CDR3. CDR1 and CDR2 (germline): SGHTS, YDEGEE. V was pared by 0 bases and J by 4 bases, with 7 bases of the junction left unmatched. The CDR3 loop is CASSLVEGGAYEQYF. The CDR3 DNA reads as TGTGCCAGCAGCTTGGTTGAAGGGGGCGCGTACGAGCAGTACTTC.

This clone was found a few times. The V call is TRBV5-1, the J call TRBJ2-2; the match to TRBD2 covers 8 bases. This CDR3 has 15 amino acids. Per the germline V gene, CDR1 is SGHRS and CDR2 is YFSETQ. V lost 2 bases to trimming and J lost 5 bases; unmatched junction nucleotides: 5. The CDR3 DNA reads TGCGCCAGCAGCTTAAGCGGGAGAGGAACCGGGGAGCTGTTTTTT. It yields the protein CASSLSGRGTGELFF.

V usage is TRBV12-5 and J usage is TRBJ2-1; 13 bases line up with TRBD2. V shed 4 bases, J shed 8 bases, and the junction held 11 bases outside the gene matches. Looked up from germline, CDR1 is LGHNT and CDR2 is FRNRAP. This CDR3 has 17 residues. CDR3 bases: TGTGCTAGTGGTTCGGTACTCACTAGCGGGAGGGGACATGAGCAGTTCTTC. It yields the protein CASGSVLTSGRGHEQFF. The full variable domain, with the rest looked up from reference TRBV12-5 and TRBJ2-1, is DARVTQTPRHKVTEMGQEVTMRCQPILGHNTVFWYRQTMMQGLELLAYFRNRAPLDDSGMPKDRFSAEMPDATLATLKIQPSEPRDSAVYFCASGSVLTSGRGHEQFFGPGTRLTVL.

J is TRBJ2-3 and V is TRBV2, with 14 bases identical to TRBD2. With V trimmed by 5 bases and J by 6 bases, 10 bases remained unmatched. The length of the CDR3 is 17 residues. The germline CDR1 and CDR2 sequences are SNHLY and FYNNEI. The CDR3 sequence is CASSTPTSGRASDTQYF. The CDR3 nucleotides read TGTGCCAGCAGTACGCCGACTAGCGGGAGGGCCTCCGATACGCAGTATTTT.

This chain uses TRBV6-5 with TRBJ2-2; 7 nucleotides line up with TRBD2. The CDR3 is made up of 14 amino acids. The germline gives CDR1 MNHEY, CDR2 SVGAGI. The trim removed 6 bases at V and 6 bases at J, leaving 7 bases unmatched. CDR3: CASSKPGGSGELFF. The CDR3 DNA reads as TGTGCCAGCAGCAAGCCGGGGGGATCCGGGGAGCTGTTTTTT.

This chain uses TRBV4-2 with TRBJ2-3; possible D gene TRBD1, 5 bases. Germline V gene data show CDR1 as LGHNA and CDR2 as YNFKEQ. V was trimmed by 3 bases and J by 4 bases, leaving 20 bases between them. The length of the CDR3 is 17 residues. CDR3 bases: TGTGCCAGCAGCCAGGAACTGCAGGGCCTCCTACCAGATACGCAGTATTTT. This gives the protein CASSQELQGLLPDTQYF.

The V and J genes are TRBV10-1 and TRBJ2-2; 9 positions match TRBD2. Germline V gene data show CDR1 as WNHNN and CDR2 as SYGVQD (reference sequence). Trimming at V came to 4 bases and at J to 7 bases, leaving 7 bases not matched to a gene. The CDR3 totals 15 residues. This chain's CDR3 is CASSAGTSSGGELFF. The CDR3 nucleotides are TGCGCCAGCAGTGCCGGGACTAGCTCTGGCGGGGAGCTGTTTTTT.

The CDR3 region is CASSPENGSRQPQHF. In nucleotides, the CDR3 is TGCGCCAGCAGCCCCGAGAATGGCAGCCGCCAGCCCCAGCATTTT. This chain links TRBV4-1 with TRBJ1-5; unclear D gene. Between the trimmed V and J ends, which lost 4 bases and 7 bases, there was a span of 17 bases. CDR1 and CDR2 from the germline V gene are MGHRA and YSYEKL. This CDR3 spans 15 amino acids.

The chain employs TRBV30 and TRBJ1-4, with 8 bases matching TRBD1. V shed 1 base, J shed 5 bases, and the junction held 0 bases outside the gene matches. CDR3 size: 13 residues. Germline CDR1 and CDR2: GTSNPN and SVGIG (reference sequence). The CDR3 DNA follows: TGTGCCTGGAGTGGGGACAGGAATGAAAAACTGTTTTTT. Amino acid sequence: CAWSGDRNEKLFF.